Sequencing of this TCR beta chain was carried out in a study of human T cells and chemical hapten exposure. In the study overall: The scalp of each patient received a weekly diphenylcyclopropenone dose for the full roughly 23-week study. A mostly female patient group had alopecia areata, totalis or universalis.

This clonotype was seen at least ten times. Unique molecular identifiers were attached to individual cDNA molecules within the library. In the authors' methods: Between roughly 23,224 and 700,000 TCRs appeared in each sample, and the median stood at roughly 100,000. TCRdb reanalysed the RACE reads using MiXCR and keeps one entry per CDR3 protein. The V and J calls, along with clone size, are taken from TCRdb and not from the paper's own processing. The sample holds 250,000 or so distinct CDR3 sequences, roughly 8.9% seen once. Documented time point: pre-sensitization, week 0. Specified treatment: therapeutic diphenylcyclopropenone sensitization with weekly scalp DPC. V shed 3 bases and J shed 6 bases, with 15 bases lying between them. This CDR3 has 14 amino acids. CDR1 SGHTA and CDR2 FQGNSA come from the germline V gene.

This sample comprised whole blood, obtained in connection with sensitization to the hapten diphenylcyclopropenone (DPC). The source is a woman aged 40 to 55 with alopecia areata. Some clones in this sample may be carry-over from other donors' samples. The chain employs TRBV7-2 and TRBJ2-7; tentative D call: TRBD2 (6 bases). The CDR3 region is CASSLGRPPREQYF. For the CDR3, the DNA is TGTGCCAGCAGCTTGGGGAGGCCCCCTCGCGAGCAGTACTTC.